The 9 T cell receptor beta chains presented below share a single source sample, sequenced in a study of patients and donors after allogeneic stem cell transplantation. TCRdb passed the RT-PCR reads through MiXCR, listing each CDR3 protein once. Among some 960,000 distinct CDR3 sequences, roughly 17% were seen once, and the ten largest hold 6%. Specimen: blood, either unsorted or a sorted T cell fraction (not recorded which). The origin of the receptors is a human donor who was either an allogeneic HSCT recipient or a stem cell or donor lymphocyte infusion donor (not recorded which). It is not recorded whose cells these are; they may come from a transplant donor.

The sample holds a few counts of this clonotype. The chain couples TRBV7-2 to TRBJ1-2; 8 nucleotides line up with TRBD1. The junction had 12 bases not matched to a gene; V was cut back by 1 base and J by 8 bases. Germline CDR1 SGHTA, CDR2 FQGNSA. The CDR3 consists of 16 residues. The CDR3: CASSLEAYWTGRGYTF. The CDR3 DNA sequence: TGTGCCAGCAGCTTAGAAGCCTATTGGACAGGGAGAGGCTACACCTTC.

For the CDR3, the DNA is TGCAGTGCTAGAGGCGACAGGGTCTACGAGCAGTACTTC. This translates into CSARGDRVYEQYF. The V call is TRBV20-1, the J call TRBJ2-7; 7 nucleotides match TRBD1. Germline V gives CDR1 DFQATT, CDR2 SNEGSKA (reference sequence). J lost 3 bases, V lost 1 base, and 3 bases had no gene match. CDR3 length: 13 residues.

The J gene is TRBJ2-1, the V gene TRBV3-1; no clear D. This CDR3 is built from 13 residues. Germline V gives CDR1 LGHDT, CDR2 YNNKEL (reference sequence). Trimming removed 1 base from V and 6 bases from J, with 7 bases in between. As DNA, the CDR3 is TGTGCCAGCAGCCAAGCCGGGCTCAATGAGCAGTTCTTC. Its translation is CASSQAGLNEQFF.

This clonotype was seen a handful of times. The V and J genes are TRBV30 and TRBJ2-3; a possible D gene is TRBD2 (6 bases). CDR3 size: 11 residues. In germline, CDR1 is GTSNPN, CDR2 SVGIG (reference sequence). V was pared by 5 bases and J by 5 bases, with 8 bases between. CDR3 DNA sequence: TGTGCCTGGCTGGGAGGAGATACGCAGTATTTT. Encoded protein: CAWLGGDTQYF.

V and J are TRBV20-1 and TRBJ1-2, with 9 positions matching TRBD1. The germline gives CDR1 DFQATT, CDR2 SNEGSKA (reference sequence). The trim removed 6 bases at V and 8 bases at J, leaving 16 bases unmatched. The CDR3 length is 15 residues. The CDR3 bases are TGCAGTGCCTTCGGAGGACCCGGGACAGGGAAGGGCTACACCTTC. Protein product: CSAFGGPGTGKGYTF.

This clonotype was seen at least ten times. The rearrangement uses TRBV2 and TRBJ2-2; tentatively, D is TRBD1 or TRBD2 (5 bases each). V was cut by 11 bases and J by 4 bases, with 14 bases left in between. The CDR3 runs 13 residues. Germline assignment: CDR1 SNHLY and CDR2 FYNNEI. The CDR3 DNA reads TGTGCCGGATCAGGGACGCCCACCGGGGAGCTGTTTTTT. This sequence encodes CAGSGTPTGELFF.

At least ten counts were recorded for this clonotype. The chain recombines TRBV27 with TRBJ2-7; D tentatively fits TRBD1 or TRBD2 (5 bases each). The CDR3 runs to 13 residues. Germline V lookup: CDR1 MNHEY, CDR2 SMNVEV (reference sequence). Trimming removed 6 bases from V and 4 bases from J, with 13 bases in between. The CDR3 region has the DNA TGTGCCAGCAGCTTGAGGGGCGGTTACGAGCAGTACTTC. Its protein is CASSLRGGYEQYF.

The gene calls are TRBV19 and TRBJ1-1; D is unclear. The germline V gene encodes CDR1 LNHDA and CDR2 SQIVND (reference sequence). The V end was cut by 7 bases, the J end by 6 bases, with 12 bases between. The CDR3 spans 12 residues. CDR3 nucleotides: TGTGCCAGTATGTCGGGTTTCGCTGAAGCTTTCTTT. Its protein product is CASMSGFAEAFF.

The table lists this clonotype with a few counts. V gene TRBV20-1 combines with J gene TRBJ1-6, with a possible D match to TRBD1 (5 bases). Trimming left V 8 bases short and J 7 bases short, with 18 bases between. Looked up from germline, CDR1 is DFQATT and CDR2 is SNEGSKA (reference sequence). The CDR3 is made up of 14 amino acids. The CDR3 here is CSIQDQLRNSPLHF. CDR3 DNA: TGCAGTATACAGGACCAGTTGAGGAATTCACCCCTCCACTTT.